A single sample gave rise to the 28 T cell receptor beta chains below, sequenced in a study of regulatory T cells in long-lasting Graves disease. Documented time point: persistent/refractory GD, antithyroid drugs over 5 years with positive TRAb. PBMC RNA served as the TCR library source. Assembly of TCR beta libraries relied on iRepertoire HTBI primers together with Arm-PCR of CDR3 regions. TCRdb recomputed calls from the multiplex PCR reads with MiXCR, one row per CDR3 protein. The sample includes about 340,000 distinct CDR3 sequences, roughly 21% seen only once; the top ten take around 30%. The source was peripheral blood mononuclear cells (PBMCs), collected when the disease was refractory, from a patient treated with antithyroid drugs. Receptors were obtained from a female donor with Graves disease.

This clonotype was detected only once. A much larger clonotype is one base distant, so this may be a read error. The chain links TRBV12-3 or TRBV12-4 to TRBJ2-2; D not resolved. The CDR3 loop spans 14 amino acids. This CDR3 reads CARSFSGSTGELFF. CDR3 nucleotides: TGTGCCCGCAGTTTTTCGGGTTCCACCGGGGAGCTGTTTTTT.

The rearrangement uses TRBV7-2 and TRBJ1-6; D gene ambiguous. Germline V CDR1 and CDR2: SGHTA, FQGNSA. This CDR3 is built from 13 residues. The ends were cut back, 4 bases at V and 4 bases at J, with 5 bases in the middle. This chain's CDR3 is CASSSDYNSPLHF. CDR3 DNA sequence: TGTGCCAGCAGCTCGGATTATAATTCACCCCTCCACTTT.

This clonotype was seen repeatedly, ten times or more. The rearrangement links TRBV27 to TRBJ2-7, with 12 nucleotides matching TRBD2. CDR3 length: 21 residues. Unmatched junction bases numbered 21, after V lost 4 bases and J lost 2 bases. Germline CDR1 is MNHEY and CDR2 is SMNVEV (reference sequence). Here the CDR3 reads CASSSQIPSPSGRASPYEQYF. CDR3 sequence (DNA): TGTGCCAGCAGTTCACAGATCCCGTCGCCTAGCGGGAGGGCCTCGCCCTACGAGCAGTACTTC.

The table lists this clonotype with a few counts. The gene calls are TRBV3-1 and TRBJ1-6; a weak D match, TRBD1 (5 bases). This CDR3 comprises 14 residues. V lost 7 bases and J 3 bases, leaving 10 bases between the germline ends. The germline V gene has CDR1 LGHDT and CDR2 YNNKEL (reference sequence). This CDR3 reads CASTKQDYNSPLHF. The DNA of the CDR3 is TGTGCCAGCACCAAACAGGACTATAATTCACCCCTCCACTTT.

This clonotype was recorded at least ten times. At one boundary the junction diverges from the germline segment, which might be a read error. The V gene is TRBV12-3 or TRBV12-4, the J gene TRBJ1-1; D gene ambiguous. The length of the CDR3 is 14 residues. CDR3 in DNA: TGTGCCAGCAGTTTTTCCCAGGCTAACACTGAAGCTTTCTTC. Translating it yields CASSFSQANTEAFF.

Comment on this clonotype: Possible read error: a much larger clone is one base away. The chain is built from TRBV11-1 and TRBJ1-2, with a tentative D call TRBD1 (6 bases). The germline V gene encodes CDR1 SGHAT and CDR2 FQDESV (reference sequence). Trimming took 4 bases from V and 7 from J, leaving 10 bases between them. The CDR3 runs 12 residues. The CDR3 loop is CASSWTEGGYTF. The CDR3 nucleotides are TGTGCCAGCAGCTGGACAGAGGGTGGCTACACCTTC.

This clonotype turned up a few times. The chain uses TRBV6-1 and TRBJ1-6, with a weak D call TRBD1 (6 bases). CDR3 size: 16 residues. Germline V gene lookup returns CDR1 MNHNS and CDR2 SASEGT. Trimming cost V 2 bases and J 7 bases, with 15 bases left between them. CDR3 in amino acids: CASSEWTENGNSPLHF. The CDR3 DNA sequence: TGTGCCAGCAGTGAATGGACAGAGAACGGGAATTCACCCCTCCACTTT.

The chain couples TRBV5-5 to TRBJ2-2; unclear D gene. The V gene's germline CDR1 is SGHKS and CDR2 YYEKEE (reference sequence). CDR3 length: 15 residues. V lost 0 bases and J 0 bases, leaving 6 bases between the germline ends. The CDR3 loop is CASSLGSTNTGELFF. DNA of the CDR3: TGTGCCAGCAGCTTGGGGAGTACGAACACCGGGGAGCTGTTTTTT.

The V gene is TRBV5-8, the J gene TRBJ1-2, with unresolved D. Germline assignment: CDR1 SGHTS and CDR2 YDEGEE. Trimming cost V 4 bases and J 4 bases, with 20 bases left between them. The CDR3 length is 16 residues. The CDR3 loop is CASSPRGIVRTYGYTF. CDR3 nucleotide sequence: TGTGCCAGCAGCCCTCGGGGAATAGTCCGCACCTATGGCTACACCTTC. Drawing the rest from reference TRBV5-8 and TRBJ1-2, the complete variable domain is EAGVTQSPTHLIKTRGQQATLRCSPISGHTSVYWYQQALGLGLQFLLWYDEGEERNRGNFPPRFSGRQFPNYSSELNVNALELEDSALYLCASSPRGIVRTYGYTFGSGTRLTVV.

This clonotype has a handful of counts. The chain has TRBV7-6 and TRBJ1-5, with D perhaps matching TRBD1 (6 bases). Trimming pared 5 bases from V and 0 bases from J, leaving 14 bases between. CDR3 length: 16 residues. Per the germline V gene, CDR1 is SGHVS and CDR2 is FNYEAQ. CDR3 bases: TGTGCCAGCAGCCCCGGGACACCTTATAGCAATCAGCCCCAGCATTTT. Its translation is CASSPGTPYSNQPQHF.

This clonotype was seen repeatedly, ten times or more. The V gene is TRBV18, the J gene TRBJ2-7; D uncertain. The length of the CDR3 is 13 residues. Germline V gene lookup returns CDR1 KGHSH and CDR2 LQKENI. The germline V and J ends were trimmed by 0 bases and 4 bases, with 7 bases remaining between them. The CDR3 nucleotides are TGTGCCAGCTCACCACCGGTAGGGTACGAGCAGTACTTC. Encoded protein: CASSPPVGYEQYF.

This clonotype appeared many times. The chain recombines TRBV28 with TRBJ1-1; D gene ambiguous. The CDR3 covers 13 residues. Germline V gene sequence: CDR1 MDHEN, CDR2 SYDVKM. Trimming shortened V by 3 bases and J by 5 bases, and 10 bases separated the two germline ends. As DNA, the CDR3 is TGTGCCAGCAGTTTCCGGGCTGGAACTGAAGCTTTCTTT. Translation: CASSFRAGTEAFF.

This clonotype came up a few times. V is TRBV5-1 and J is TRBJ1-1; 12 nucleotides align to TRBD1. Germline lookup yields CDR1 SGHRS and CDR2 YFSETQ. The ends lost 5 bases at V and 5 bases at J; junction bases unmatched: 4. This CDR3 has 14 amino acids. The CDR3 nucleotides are TGCGCCAGCAGTTGGGACAGGGGGCTTACTGAAGCTTTCTTT. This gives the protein CASSWDRGLTEAFF.

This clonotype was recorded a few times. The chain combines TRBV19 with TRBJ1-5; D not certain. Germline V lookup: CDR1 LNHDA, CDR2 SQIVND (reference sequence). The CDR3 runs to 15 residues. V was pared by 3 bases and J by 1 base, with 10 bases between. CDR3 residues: CASSIRWASNQPQHF. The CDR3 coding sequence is TGTGCCAGTAGTATTCGTTGGGCAAGCAATCAGCCCCAGCATTTT.

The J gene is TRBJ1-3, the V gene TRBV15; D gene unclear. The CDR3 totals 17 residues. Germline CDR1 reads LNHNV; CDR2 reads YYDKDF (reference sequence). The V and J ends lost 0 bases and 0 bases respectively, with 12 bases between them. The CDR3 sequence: CATSRDFPAYSGNTIYF. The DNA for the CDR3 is TGTGCCACCAGCAGAGATTTCCCAGCGTACTCTGGAAACACCATATATTTT. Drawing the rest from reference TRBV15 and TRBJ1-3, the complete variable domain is DAMVIQNPRYQVTQFGKPVTLSCSQTLNHNVMYWYQQKSSQAPKLLFHYYDKDFNNEADTPDNFQSRRPNTSFCFLDIRSPGLGDTAMYLCATSRDFPAYSGNTIYFGEGSWLTVV.

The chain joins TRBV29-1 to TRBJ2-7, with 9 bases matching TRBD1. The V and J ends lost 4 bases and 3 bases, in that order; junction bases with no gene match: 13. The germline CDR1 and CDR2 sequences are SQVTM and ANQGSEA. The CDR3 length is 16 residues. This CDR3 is CSVASWTGVNLYEQYF. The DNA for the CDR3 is TGCAGCGTTGCCTCCTGGACAGGGGTAAATCTCTACGAGCAGTACTTC.

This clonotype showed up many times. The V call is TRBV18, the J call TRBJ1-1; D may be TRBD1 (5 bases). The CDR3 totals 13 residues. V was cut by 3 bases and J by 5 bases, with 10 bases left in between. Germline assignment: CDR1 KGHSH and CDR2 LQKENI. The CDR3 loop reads CASSPEGLTEAFF. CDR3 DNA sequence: TGTGCCAGCTCACCTGAGGGGTTAACTGAAGCTTTCTTT.

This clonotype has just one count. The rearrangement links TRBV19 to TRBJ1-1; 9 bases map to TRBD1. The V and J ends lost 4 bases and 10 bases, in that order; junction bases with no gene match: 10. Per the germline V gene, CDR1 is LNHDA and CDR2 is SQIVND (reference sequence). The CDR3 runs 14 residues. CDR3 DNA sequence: TGTGCCAGTAGTAACTCCCGACAGGGGGACCGAGCTTTCTTT. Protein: CASSNSRQGDRAFF.

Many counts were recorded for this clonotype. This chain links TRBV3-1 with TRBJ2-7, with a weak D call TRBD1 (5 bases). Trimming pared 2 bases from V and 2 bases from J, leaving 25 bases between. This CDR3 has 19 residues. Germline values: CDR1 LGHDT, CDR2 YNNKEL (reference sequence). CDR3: CASSQTQGIGRAKPYEQYF. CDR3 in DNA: TGTGCCAGCAGCCAAACCCAAGGCATTGGCAGGGCCAAACCCTACGAGCAGTACTTC.

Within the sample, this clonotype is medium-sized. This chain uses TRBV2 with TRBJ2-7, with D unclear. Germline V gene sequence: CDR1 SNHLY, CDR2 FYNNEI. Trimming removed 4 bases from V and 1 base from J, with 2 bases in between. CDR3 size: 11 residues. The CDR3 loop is CASSGSYEQYF. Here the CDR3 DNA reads TGTGCCAGCAGTGGGTCCTACGAGCAGTACTTC. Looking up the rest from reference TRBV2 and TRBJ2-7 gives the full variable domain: EPEVTQTPSHQVTQMGQEVILRCVPISNHLYFYWYRQILGQKVEFLVSFYNNEISEKSEIFDDQFSVERPDGSNFTLKIRSTKLEDSAMYFCASSGSYEQYFGPGTRLTVT.

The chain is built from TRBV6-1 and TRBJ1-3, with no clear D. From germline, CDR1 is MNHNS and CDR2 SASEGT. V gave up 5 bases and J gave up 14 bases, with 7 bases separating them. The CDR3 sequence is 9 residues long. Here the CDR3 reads CASSPPLYF. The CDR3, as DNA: TGTGCCAGCAGTCCCCCCCTATATTTT.

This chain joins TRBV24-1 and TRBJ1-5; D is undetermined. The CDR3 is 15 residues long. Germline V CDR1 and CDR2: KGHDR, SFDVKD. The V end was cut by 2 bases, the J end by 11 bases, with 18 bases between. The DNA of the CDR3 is TGTGCCACCAGTGATTCGTCCCTCGGGGTCCTTACCCAGCATTTT. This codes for CATSDSSLGVLTQHF.

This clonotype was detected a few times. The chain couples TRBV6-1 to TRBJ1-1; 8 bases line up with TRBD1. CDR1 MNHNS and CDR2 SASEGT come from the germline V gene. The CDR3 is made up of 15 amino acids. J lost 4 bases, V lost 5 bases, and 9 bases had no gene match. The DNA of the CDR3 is TGTGCCAGCAGTCGCAGGGGGCCTTTGGGCACTGAAGCTTTCTTT. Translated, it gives CASSRRGPLGTEAFF.

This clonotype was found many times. Here the CDR3 DNA reads TGCAGCGTTGAAGCAGCCAACTCCTACGAGCAGTACTTC. Amino acid sequence: CSVEAANSYEQYF. The V and J genes are TRBV29-1 and TRBJ2-7; D remains ambiguous. Trimming pared 1 base from V and 0 bases from J, leaving 7 bases between. The CDR3 is made up of 13 amino acids. The germline CDR1 and CDR2 sequences are SQVTM and ANQGSEA.

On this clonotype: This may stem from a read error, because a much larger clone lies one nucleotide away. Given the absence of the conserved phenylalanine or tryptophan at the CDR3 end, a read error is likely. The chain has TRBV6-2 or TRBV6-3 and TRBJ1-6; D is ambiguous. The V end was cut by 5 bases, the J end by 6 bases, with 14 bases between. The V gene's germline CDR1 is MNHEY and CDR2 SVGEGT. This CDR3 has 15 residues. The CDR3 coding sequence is TGTGCCAGCAGTGAGATATATCCTTCTAATTCACCCCTCCACCTT. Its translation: CASSEIYPSNSPLHL.

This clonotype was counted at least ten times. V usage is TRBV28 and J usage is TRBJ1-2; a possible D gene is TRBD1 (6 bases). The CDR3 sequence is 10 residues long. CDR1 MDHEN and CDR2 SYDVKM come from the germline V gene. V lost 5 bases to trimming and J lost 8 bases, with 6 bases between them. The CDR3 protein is CASSDRGYTF. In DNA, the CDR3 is TGTGCCAGCAGTGACAGGGGCTACACCTTC.

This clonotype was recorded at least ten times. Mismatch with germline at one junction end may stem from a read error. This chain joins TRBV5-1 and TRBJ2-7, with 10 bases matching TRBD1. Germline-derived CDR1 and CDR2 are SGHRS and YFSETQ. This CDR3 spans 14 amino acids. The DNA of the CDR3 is TGTGCCAGCAGCACGGGACAGGGGTCCTACGAGCAGTACTTC. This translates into CASSTGQGSYEQYF. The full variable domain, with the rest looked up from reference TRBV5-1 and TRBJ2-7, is KAGVTQTPRYLIKTRGQQVTLSCSPISGHRSVSWYQQTPGQGLQFLFEYFSETQRNKGNFPGRFSGRQFSNSRSEMNVSTLELGDSALYLCASSTGQGSYEQYFGPGTRLTVT.

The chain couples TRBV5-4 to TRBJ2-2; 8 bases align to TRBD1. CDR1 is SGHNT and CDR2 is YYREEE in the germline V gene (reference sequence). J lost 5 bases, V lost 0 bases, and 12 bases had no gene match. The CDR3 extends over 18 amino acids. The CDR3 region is CASSLDSVWDRSTGELFF. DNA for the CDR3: TGTGCCAGCAGCTTGGATTCCGTTTGGGACAGGTCAACCGGGGAGCTGTTTTTT.